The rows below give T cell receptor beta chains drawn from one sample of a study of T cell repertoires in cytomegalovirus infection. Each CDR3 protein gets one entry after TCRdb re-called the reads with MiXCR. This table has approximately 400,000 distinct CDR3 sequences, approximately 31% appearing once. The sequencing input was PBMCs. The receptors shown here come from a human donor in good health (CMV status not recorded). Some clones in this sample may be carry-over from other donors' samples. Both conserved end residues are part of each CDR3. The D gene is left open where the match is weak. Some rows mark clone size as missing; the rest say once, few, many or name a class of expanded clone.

cdr3_aa: CASSTTRLSGGTDTQYF
cdr3_nt: TGTGCCAGCAGCACTACCCGACTAAGCGGGGGCACAGATACGCAGTATTTT
d_call: TRBD2
j_call: TRBJ2-3
clone_size: few
v_call: TRBV7-3

cdr3_aa: CASSTSRGVQYF
cdr3_nt: TGTGCCAGCAGCACCTCTAGGGGGGTGCAGTATTTT
d_call: -
j_call: TRBJ2-3
clone_size: few
v_call: TRBV7-9

cdr3_aa: CASSPGLAGYEQFF
cdr3_nt: TGTGCCAGCAGCCCAGGACTAGCGGGCTATGAGCAGTTCTTC
d_call: TRBD2
j_call: TRBJ2-1
clone_size: -
v_call: TRBV12-3/TRBV12-4

cdr3_aa: CASSSMTGSRTEAFF
cdr3_nt: TGTGCCAGCAGTTCGATGACAGGTAGTCGCACTGAAGCTTTCTTT
d_call: -
j_call: TRBJ1-1
clone_size: -
v_call: TRBV12-3/TRBV12-4

cdr3_aa: CSVEEASGGSNEQFF
cdr3_nt: TGCAGCGTTGAAGAGGCCAGCGGGGGGTCTAATGAGCAGTTCTTC
d_call: TRBD2
j_call: TRBJ2-1
clone_size: few
v_call: TRBV29-1

cdr3_aa: CASSSSIDSGPGYTF
cdr3_nt: TGTGCCAGCAGCTCTAGTATCGACAGTGGCCCTGGCTACACCTTC
d_call: -
j_call: TRBJ1-2
clone_size: -
v_call: TRBV7-2

cdr3_aa: CASSPGDSTNTEAFF
cdr3_nt: TGTGCCAGCAGCCCAGGGGACAGCACGAACACTGAAGCTTTCTTT
d_call: TRBD1
j_call: TRBJ1-1
clone_size: many
v_call: TRBV5-4

cdr3_aa: CASSLVGQGAYEQFF
cdr3_nt: TGTGCCAGCAGCTTAGTAGGACAGGGGGCCTATGAGCAGTTCTTC
d_call: TRBD1
j_call: TRBJ2-1
clone_size: many
v_call: TRBV7-8

cdr3_aa: CASSLVPSGGSYEQYF
cdr3_nt: TGTGCCAGCAGCTTAGTTCCTAGCGGGGGATCCTACGAGCAGTACTTC
d_call: TRBD2
j_call: TRBJ2-7
clone_size: many
v_call: TRBV7-8

cdr3_aa: CAPSDNTGGSNQPQHF
cdr3_nt: TGTGCCCCCAGTGACAACACAGGGGGGAGCAATCAGCCCCAGCATTTT
d_call: TRBD1
j_call: TRBJ1-5
clone_size: -
v_call: TRBV24-1

cdr3_aa: CASSPGLGLDEQYF
cdr3_nt: TGCGCCAGCAGCCCAGGGCTGGGGCTCGACGAGCAGTACTTC
d_call: -
j_call: TRBJ2-7
clone_size: few
v_call: TRBV4-1